The 10 T cell receptor beta chains below were found in one sample sequenced in a study of blood T cell repertoires in COVID-19. TCRdb's copy holds only in-frame clones and misses some; the assay was immunoSEQ multiplex PCR. This sample yields about 290,000 clones, of which roughly 90% are seen a single time; about 0.94% belongs to the top ten. Sequencing was carried out using peripheral blood. Source of these receptors: a woman aged 40 to 49 who had recovered from COVID-19.

The chain recombines TRBV28 with TRBJ2-7, with a possible D match to TRBD2 (7 bases). The CDR3 has 13 amino acids. V was cut by 5 bases and J by 3 bases, with 11 bases left in between. Germline lookup yields CDR1 MDHEN and CDR2 SYDVKM. CDR3 nucleotides: TGTGCCAGCAGTAGCGGGACAATCTACGAGCAGTACTTC. It encodes CASSSGTIYEQYF. The full variable domain, in which reference TRBV28 and TRBJ2-7 provide the parts outside the CDR3, is DVKVTQSSRYLVKRTGEKVFLECVQDMDHENMFWYRQDPGLGLRLIYFSYDVKMKEKGDIPEGYSVSREKKERFSLILESASTNQTSMYLCASSSGTIYEQYFGPGTRLTVT.

The rearrangement links TRBV10-3 to TRBJ2-1; 10 positions agree with TRBD2. Looked up from germline, CDR1 is ENHRY and CDR2 is SYGVKD. Unmatched junction bases numbered 3, after V lost 6 bases and J lost 7 bases. The CDR3 has 13 residues. The chain's CDR3 is CAISWTSGNEQFF. CDR3 coding DNA: TGTGCCATCAGCTGGACTAGCGGTAATGAGCAGTTCTTC.

This rearrangement joins TRBV5-4 to TRBJ1-1, with D unclear. The CDR3 sequence is 14 residues long. Germline V gene data show CDR1 as SGHNT and CDR2 as YYREEE (reference sequence). The V end was cut by 0 bases, the J end by 2 bases, with 8 bases between. CDR3 amino acids: CASSLGQFNTEAFF. In DNA, the CDR3 is TGTGCCAGCAGCTTGGGCCAGTTTAACACTGAAGCTTTCTTT. The variable domain in full, with the rest retrieved from reference TRBV5-4 and TRBJ1-1, is ETGVTQSPTHLIKTRGQQVTLRCSSQSGHNTVSWYQQALGQGPQFIFQYYREEENGRGNFPPRFSGLQFPNYSSELNVNALELDDSALYLCASSLGQFNTEAFFGQGTRLTVV.

The V and J genes are TRBV7-9 and TRBJ2-1, with 9 bases aligning to TRBD1. The V gene's germline CDR1 is SEHNR and CDR2 FQNEAQ (reference sequence). Trimming at V came to 4 bases and at J to 6 bases, leaving 7 bases not matched to a gene. This CDR3 spans 15 amino acids. The CDR3 nucleotides are TGTGCCAGCAGCTGGGACAGGGAGGTGGGCAATGAGCAGTTCTTC. Encoded protein: CASSWDREVGNEQFF.

The rearrangement uses TRBV6-5 and TRBJ2-7, with D maybe TRBD2 (5 bases). Per the germline V gene, CDR1 is MNHEY and CDR2 is SVGAGI. V lost 2 bases and J 5 bases, leaving 13 bases between the germline ends. CDR3 length equals 14 residues. The CDR3 here is CASSYLFPGDEQYF. The CDR3 nucleotides are TGTGCCAGCAGTTACCTCTTTCCCGGGGACGAGCAGTACTTC.

V usage is TRBV11-3 and J usage is TRBJ2-7; maybe TRBD1 (6 bases). Trimming took off 0 bases at V and 0 bases at J, with 21 bases between the two ends. CDR1 SGHNT and CDR2 YENEEA come from the germline V gene. There are 19 residues in the CDR3. CDR3 sequence reads: CASSLDSWLRGKSSYEQYF. The CDR3 bases are TGTGCCAGCAGCTTAGATTCTTGGTTAAGGGGGAAGAGCTCCTACGAGCAGTACTTC.

The chain couples TRBV6-1 to TRBJ2-3, with a tentative D call TRBD2 (6 bases). The CDR3 sequence is 16 residues long. The V end lost 4 bases, the J end lost 5 bases, and 19 bases lay between the germline ends. The germline V gene encodes CDR1 MNHNS and CDR2 SASEGT. The CDR3 bases are TGTGCCAGCAGTGCCCAGACTAGGGATGTCAAAGATACGCAGTATTTT. This gives the protein CASSAQTRDVKDTQYF.

The chain links TRBV5-4 to TRBJ1-4, with D tentatively TRBD1 (6 bases). Germline assignment: CDR1 SGHNT and CDR2 YYREEE (reference sequence). The CDR3 covers 14 residues. V shed 2 bases and J shed 7 bases, with 12 bases lying between them. CDR3 in amino acids: CASSLQGSSEKLFF. In DNA form, the CDR3 reads TGTGCCAGCAGCTTACAGGGCTCGAGTGAAAAACTGTTTTTT. Based on the CDR3 plus reference TRBV5-4 and TRBJ1-4, the full variable domain is ETGVTQSPTHLIKTRGQQVTLRCSSQSGHNTVSWYQQALGQGPQFIFQYYREEENGRGNFPPRFSGLQFPNYSSELNVNALELDDSALYLCASSLQGSSEKLFFGSGTQLSVL.

This clone was seen just once. V is TRBV7-9 and J is TRBJ2-4, with D perhaps matching TRBD2 (6 bases). V was cut by 1 base and J by 0 bases, with 10 bases left in between. The CDR3 totals 16 residues. Germline V gene data show CDR1 as SEHNR and CDR2 as FQNEAQ (reference sequence). CDR3 sequence (DNA): TGTGCCAGCAGCTTAGGGAGGGATCTAGCCAAAAACATTCAGTACTTC. Translation gives CASSLGRDLAKNIQYF.

CDR3 bases: TGTGCCAGCAGTGTGACAGGACCCCTCCACTTT. It encodes CASSVTGPLHF. This chain uses TRBV2 with TRBJ1-6; possible D gene TRBD1, 6 bases. CDR3 length equals 11 residues. With 4 bases removed from V and 12 bases from J, the gap between germline ends came to 7 bases. Germline CDR1 is SNHLY and CDR2 is FYNNEI.